The present T cell receptor (beta chain) was sequenced within a study of blood T cell repertoires in COVID-19 (dated by TCRdb to the early 2020s). Some background on the complete study: The collaborator samples originated in the United States, Italy and Spain and spanned the acute and convalescent phases of COVID-19. The prospective study material was composed of cDNA or gDNA derived from T cells, B-cell-depleted T cells, or PBMCs. The dataset comprised deeply sampled blood TCRbeta repertoires from subjects exposed to, actively infected with, or recovered from COVID-19. The repertoires were released in a freely available public database intended as a resource for research on the immune response to SARS-CoV-2. The samples were drawn from two sources: the first 160 participants of the ongoing ImmuneRACE study, and over 950 subjects contributed by 6 global collaborators. The sample metadata nearly always contained a de-identified subject ID, COVID-19 status, age in years and sex. Where available, HLA class I and class II types were obtained from metadata supplied by the sample provider rather than from assay-based typing. Results and caveats for the whole study, not just this receptor: Clinical and demographic metadata were provided uncurated, with the amount varying by source and participant.

TCRbeta CDR3 regions were amplified from genomic DNA using the immunoSEQ Assay, a bias-controlled multiplex PCR. Regarding the original processing steps: The number of nucleated cells in each sample was estimated from the amplification of reference gene primers within the assay. To quantify the absolute abundance of each unique TCRbeta CDR3 rearrangement, sequence reads were collapsed and filtered. Productive Simpson clonality was computed per sample as the square root of Simpson's diversity index over productive rearrangements. TCRdb's version of the immuneACCESS table is confined to in-frame rearrangements and falls short of the full clone set. An unresolved V gene accounts for under half of the shortfall where checked; the remainder is of unknown origin. Clonal size and the V and J genes are those of that table, whereas D and trimming came from the DNA. The sample data list 70,000 to 80,000 clones, and more than 85% of these were observed just once. The top ten constitute about 5% of the sample.

Each collaborating institution followed its own protocols to collect whole blood in K2EDTA tubes. Collaborator samples were shipped for TCRbeta analysis as frozen whole blood, isolated PBMCs, or DNA extracted from either sample type. V is trimmed back by 2 bases and J by 4 bases, and the junction contains 8 bases that no gene match accounts for. There are 16 amino acids in the CDR3, from cysteine to phenylalanine inclusive. Only the CDR3 DNA stays, 48 bases, in frame from base 1. CDR1 and CDR2, looked up from the germline V gene, are MDHEN and SYDVKM. Turning to this clone: Its target antigen remains unknown. No per-base quality is available; no much larger clone lies one base away.

Sequencing was done on a sample of peripheral blood. The sequence links TRBV28 to TRBJ1-5, with TRBD1 matching 7 junction bases. This TCR derives from a woman aged 55-70 years with active COVID-19. The DNA sequence reads TGTGCCAGCAGTTTACGCAACTACAGGGGAAATCAGCCCCAGCATTTT. The encoded protein is CASSLRNYRGNQPQHF.